This T cell receptor (beta chain) was obtained from a study of T cell responses to AZD1222 COVID-19 vaccine (dated by TCRdb to 2020 to 2022). Background on the whole study: Because spike-specific TCR depth and breadth did not differ between the two schedules, AZD1222 recipients who got a second dose at roughly 4 weeks were pooled with those who got a second dose at roughly 12 weeks. Enrollment into the trials was organized by age into subgroups of 18-55, 56-69 and 70-plus years, and those subgroups contained roughly 150, 30 and 60 TCR-sequenced participants, respectively. TCR sequencing covered fewer than 250 trial participants: some 210 given two doses of AZD1222 and 26 given two doses of MenACWY control vaccine. What the authors observed across the whole study: Because no samples from the day 14 peak response were available, repertoires could be characterized only after the peak T cell response. Most participants were white British and females outnumbered males, and the authors suggested that clonal diversity may have been underestimated. The vaccine-associated CD4 TCRs covered the entire spike protein, and the dominant responses fell in regions 160-218 and 743-854. In the small 56-69-year group, the increase in depth fell short of significance, most likely because of low power. Reportedly, close to half of the unique spike-specific TCRs recognized epitopes lying outside the regions that are mutated in the B.1.351 and B.1.1.7 variants. A significant rise in spike-specific TCR breadth and depth was observed after two AZD1222 doses relative to day 0 and relative to MenACWY recipients. Conclusions about previously exposed vaccinees were limited because only a handful of AZD1222 recipients were SARS-CoV-2 seropositive at baseline.

The time point label, as the study defines it: baseline before first vaccination. Samples from vaccinated people were obtained from the UK trials COV001 and COV002, which included a single-blind randomized controlled phase 2/3 trial of AZD1222 (ChAdOx1 nCoV-19) in healthy adults. For TCRbeta chain sequencing, PBMC samples from trial participants were taken at day 0 and at day 28 after the second dose. Trimming removed 3 bases from V and 1 base from J; the gene matches leave 0 bases unexplained. Including cysteine and phenylalanine, the CDR3 has 14 amino acids. The CDR3 DNA has 42 bases and is translated from base 1. The germline V gene encodes CDR1 SGHNT and CDR2 YYREEE (reference sequence). Worth noting for this clone: Its antigen remains undetermined. Per-base qualities were not stored, and no clone one base away is much larger.

The CDR3 regions of human TCRbeta chains were analyzed by immunosequencing. In the source study's methods: Repertoire TCRs were matched against a reference library of SARS-CoV-2-specific TCRs generated with the MIRA antigen-specificity platform. Breadth meant the fraction of unique TCRs that were SARS-CoV-2-associated, whereas depth meant the fraction of total T cells that were SARS-CoV-2-associated. Using the MIRA data, each spike-specific TCR was assigned both to the spike region to which the TCR was reactive and to a CD4 or CD8 class. Log10-transformed breadth and depth values were compared by one-way ANOVA with Sidak's multiple comparisons tests. TCRdb stores this immuneACCESS table with in-frame sequences only. Part of the clones is absent; in the studies checked, under half of the shortfall reflects unresolved V genes, and no reason is known for the rest. The DNA gave D and trimming, while V, J and clone size come from that table. The sample yields more than 150,000 clones; approximately 90% were counted once. Approximately 1.4% of the sample goes to the ten largest clones.

The sample in question was peripheral blood, obtained on day 0 of AZD1222 vaccination. The sequence came from an adult in good health. The rearranged segments are TRBV5-4 and TRBJ2-5, with 10 bases matching TRBD2. DNA sequence: TGTGCCAGCAGCTCTAGCGGGGGCCAAGAGACCCAGTACTTC. Translation gives CASSSSGGQETQYF.